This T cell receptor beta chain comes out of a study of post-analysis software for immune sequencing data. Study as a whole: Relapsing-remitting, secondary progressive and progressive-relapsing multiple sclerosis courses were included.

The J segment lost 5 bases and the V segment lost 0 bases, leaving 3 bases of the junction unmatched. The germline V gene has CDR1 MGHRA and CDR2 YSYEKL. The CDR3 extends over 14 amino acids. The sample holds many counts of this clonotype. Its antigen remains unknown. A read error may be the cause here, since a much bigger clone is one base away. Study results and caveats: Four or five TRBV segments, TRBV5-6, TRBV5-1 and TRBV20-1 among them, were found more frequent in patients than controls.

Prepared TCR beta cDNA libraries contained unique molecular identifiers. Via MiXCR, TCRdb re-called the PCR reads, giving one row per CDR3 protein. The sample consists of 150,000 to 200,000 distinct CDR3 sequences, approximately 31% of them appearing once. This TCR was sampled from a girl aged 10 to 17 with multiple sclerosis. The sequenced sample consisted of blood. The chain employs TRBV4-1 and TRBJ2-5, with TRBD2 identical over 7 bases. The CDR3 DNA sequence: TGCGCCAGCAGCCAAGAGGGGGAGGGGGAGACCCAGTACTTC. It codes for CASSQEGEGETQYF.